Following are 30 T cell receptor beta chains from one sample sequenced in a study of OX40 agonist ivuxolimab in advanced cancers. The table came from immunoSEQ multiplex PCR; TCRdb's copy has only in-frame clones and leaves some out. Found here are 39,000 or so clones, 86% of them singletons; the top ten hold about 12%. The source material was CD4+ or CD8+ T cells sorted from blood, sampled in a trial of the OX40 agonist ivuxolimab. These receptors came from an adult with an advanced solid tumor such as melanoma, head and neck, liver or kidney cancer.

The chain has TRBV28 and TRBJ2-7, with 7 bases lining up with TRBD1. The germline V gene has CDR1 MDHEN and CDR2 SYDVKM. V shed 2 bases, J shed 4 bases, and the junction held 5 bases outside the gene matches. This CDR3 spans 14 amino acids. For the CDR3, the DNA is TGTGCCAGCAGTTTACTTGGCAGGGGGTACGAGCAGTACTTC. It translates to CASSLLGRGYEQYF. The full variable domain, in which reference TRBV28 and TRBJ2-7 provide the parts outside the CDR3, is DVKVTQSSRYLVKRTGEKVFLECVQDMDHENMFWYRQDPGLGLRLIYFSYDVKMKEKGDIPEGYSVSREKKERFSLILESASTNQTSMYLCASSLLGRGYEQYFGPGTRLTVT.

This clone was found many times. V is TRBV9 and J is TRBJ2-7, with TRBD2 identical over 16 bases. CDR1 is SGDLS, CDR2 YYNGEE, per germline. CDR3 length: 15 amino acids. The junction had 6 bases not matched to a gene; V was cut back by 3 bases and J by 9 bases. For the CDR3, the DNA is TGTGCCAGCAGCGAAGGGACTAGCGGGAGGGCCGGGCAGTACTTC. Translation: CASSEGTSGRAGQYF.

The chain recombines TRBV27 with TRBJ2-7; TRBD1 agrees at 11 bases. V shed 2 bases and J 4 bases; nucleotides not matched to a gene: 4. In germline, CDR1 is MNHEY, CDR2 SMNVEV (reference sequence). The CDR3 is 15 residues long. CDR3 sequence: CASSLRDRGLYEQYF. CDR3 DNA: TGTGCCAGCAGTTTAAGGGACAGGGGGTTATACGAGCAGTACTTC.

V gene TRBV7-9 combines with J gene TRBJ1-1; D remains ambiguous. CDR1 is SEHNR, CDR2 FQNEAQ, per germline (reference sequence). V lost 5 bases and J lost 1, with 8 bases in between. The CDR3 consists of 13 residues. For the CDR3, the DNA is TGTGCCAGCAGCAAGGCGGGGAACACTGAAGCTTTCTTT. Translating it yields CASSKAGNTEAFF.

The chain employs TRBV29-1 and TRBJ2-3, with 7 positions matching TRBD2. Per the germline V gene, CDR1 is SQVTM and CDR2 is ANQGSEA. The CDR3 length is 13 residues. V trimming: 5 bases; J trimming: 6 bases; junction bases outside the gene matches: 8. The CDR3 loop is CSVPVAGVDTQYF. CDR3 in DNA: TGCAGCGTTCCGGTGGCGGGAGTTGATACGCAGTATTTT.

V and J are TRBV9 and TRBJ1-3, with 10 nucleotides matching TRBD1. V lost 1 base, J lost 0 bases, and 4 bases stayed unmatched. CDR1 SGDLS and CDR2 YYNGEE come from the germline V gene. The CDR3 covers 17 residues. CDR3 sequence reads: CASSVRTGGPSGNTIYF. Written as DNA, the CDR3 is TGTGCCAGCAGCGTACGGACAGGGGGTCCCTCTGGAAACACCATATATTTT.

The rearrangement joins TRBV7-9 to TRBJ2-7; 8 bases are shared with TRBD1. Germline V gives CDR1 SEHNR, CDR2 FQNEAQ (reference sequence). CDR3 length: 14 residues. J was trimmed by 2 bases and V by 5 bases; bases with no gene match: 5. The CDR3 DNA follows: TGTGCCAGCAGCCCAGGGGGCGGGACCTACGAGCAGTACTTC. It yields the protein CASSPGGGTYEQYF.

The V gene is TRBV4-1, the J gene TRBJ1-1; D unclear. This CDR3 spans 16 amino acids. Germline loops: CDR1 MGHRA, CDR2 YSYEKL. With 4 bases removed from V and 0 bases from J, the gap between germline ends came to 15 bases. The DNA for the CDR3 is TGCGCCAGCAGCCCCCCCGGTGGCAGCCTGAACACTGAAGCTTTCTTT. As protein: CASSPPGGSLNTEAFF.

The chain carries TRBV11-2 and TRBJ1-5; 7 nucleotides match TRBD1. Germline V gene lookup returns CDR1 SGHAT and CDR2 FQNNGV. The CDR3 covers 15 residues. Germline trimming cut 1 base from V and 2 bases from J; bases unmatched to any gene: 2. The CDR3 region is CASSLGQGGNQPQHF. The CDR3 DNA reads TGTGCCAGCAGCTTAGGGCAGGGGGGCAATCAGCCCCAGCATTTT.

CDR3: CASSKTPNEQFF. The CDR3 coding sequence is TGTGCCAGCAGCAAGACTCCAAATGAGCAGTTCTTC. J is TRBJ2-1 and V is TRBV4-2, with D unclear. Looked up from germline, CDR1 is LGHNA and CDR2 is YNFKEQ. V was cut by 5 bases and J by 7 bases, with 9 bases left in between. The CDR3 contains 12 residues.

This clone was seen at least ten times. This chain uses TRBV30 with TRBJ1-5; tentatively, D is TRBD1 (6 bases). V was shortened by 3 bases and J by 5 bases, with 8 bases between the two germline ends. The CDR3 is 12 residues long. Germline loops: CDR1 GTSNPN, CDR2 SVGIG (reference sequence). The CDR3 sequence: CAWSQGHQPQHF. In nucleotides, the CDR3 is TGTGCCTGGAGCCAGGGGCATCAGCCCCAGCATTTT.

This chain uses TRBV4-1 with TRBJ1-5; no definite D call. The CDR3 runs 13 residues. Trimming pared 0 bases from V and 5 bases from J, leaving 5 bases between. Germline loops: CDR1 MGHRA, CDR2 YSYEKL. The CDR3 here is CASSQEWYQPQHF. The CDR3 DNA follows: TGCGCCAGCAGCCAAGAATGGTATCAGCCCCAGCATTTT.

The J gene is TRBJ1-6, the V gene TRBV7-9; D is undetermined. Trimming stripped 5 bases from V and 14 bases from J, with 16 bases between. Germline V lookup: CDR1 SEHNR, CDR2 FQNEAQ (reference sequence). CDR3 size: 13 residues. The CDR3 nucleotides are TGTGCCAGCAGCCCTCAGACCTCTCTCGCCCTCCACTTT. Amino acid sequence: CASSPQTSLALHF.

The CDR3 is CASSVRAQGGAENIQYF. The CDR3 bases are TGCGCCAGCAGCGTCCGGGCGCAAGGAGGGGCGGAAAACATTCAGTACTTC. The chain joins TRBV5-1 to TRBJ2-4, with TRBD2 as a possible D gene (6 bases). This CDR3 spans 17 amino acids. Between the trimmed V and J ends, which lost 4 bases and 5 bases, there was a span of 22 bases. CDR1 SGHRS and CDR2 YFSETQ come from the germline V gene.

This chain uses TRBV15 with TRBJ2-2; a possible D gene is TRBD1 (5 bases). This CDR3 comprises 16 residues. V was clipped by 5 bases and J by 6 bases, with 19 bases between them. Germline lookup yields CDR1 LNHNV and CDR2 YYDKDF (reference sequence). The CDR3 region has the DNA TGTGCCACCAGCCAGGGATCAGGGTCCTCGGCCGGGGAGCTGTTTTTT. Amino acids: CATSQGSGSSAGELFF.

The genes are TRBV2 and TRBJ1-1; 7 positions agree with TRBD1. Trimming removed 6 bases from V and 2 bases from J; junction bases left unmatched: 6. The CDR3 contains 14 residues. Germline CDR1 and CDR2: SNHLY and FYNNEI. The CDR3 bases are TGTGCCAGCAGCGGGGGGACAGCCAACACTGAAGCTTTCTTT. It codes for CASSGGTANTEAFF. Based on the CDR3 plus reference TRBV2 and TRBJ1-1, the full variable domain is EPEVTQTPSHQVTQMGQEVILRCVPISNHLYFYWYRQILGQKVEFLVSFYNNEISEKSEIFDDQFSVERPDGSNFTLKIRSTKLEDSAMYFCASSGGTANTEAFFGQGTRLTVV.

CDR3 DNA sequence: TGTGCTAGTGGTTTGGTCCAGGGGGCTCGCGGGGAGCTGTTTTTT. Protein: CASGLVQGARGELFF. The V call is TRBV12-5, the J call TRBJ2-2, with 8 bases lining up with TRBD1. Germline-derived CDR1 and CDR2 are LGHNT and FRNRAP. V dropped 0 bases and J dropped 7; count of bases not matched to a gene: 4. The CDR3 runs 15 residues.

The J gene is TRBJ2-5, the V gene TRBV29-1; weak D call: TRBD1 (5 bases). This CDR3 region has 14 residues. Germline-derived CDR1 and CDR2 are SQVTM and ANQGSEA. V was cut by 0 bases and J by 4 bases, with 12 bases left in between. CDR3 sequence: CSVEDQRGGETQYF. Written as DNA, the CDR3 is TGCAGCGTTGAAGATCAAAGGGGTGGAGAGACCCAGTACTTC.

The V and J genes are TRBV13 and TRBJ1-6, with D possibly TRBD1 on 5 matching bases. Trimming removed 6 bases at V and 8 bases at J, with 17 bases between. The CDR3 length is 15 residues. Germline CDR1 reads PRHDT; CDR2 reads FYEKMQ (reference sequence). The CDR3 DNA is TGTGCCAGCAGTTTAAGGGGCGGGTCGGATTCACCCCTCCACTTT. Protein: CASSLRGGSDSPLHF.

This chain uses TRBV15 with TRBJ1-2; 7 bases align to TRBD1. V was pared by 7 bases and J by 6 bases, with 14 bases of the junction left unmatched. The CDR3 spans 15 residues. Germline CDR1 and CDR2: LNHNV and YYDKDF (reference sequence). The CDR3 coding sequence is TGTGCCACCAAAGACGAGGGGGCGGCGCGGGATGGCTACACCTTC. Its protein product is CATKDEGAARDGYTF.

This clone was seen just once. The chain has TRBV7-6 and TRBJ2-1; TRBD2 agrees at 10 bases. Germline V CDR1 and CDR2: SGHVS, FNYEAQ. The CDR3 loop spans 16 amino acids. V shed 5 bases, J shed 9 bases, and the junction held 13 bases outside the gene matches. The CDR3 region has the DNA TGTGCCAGCAGCCCCGGCGCTAGCGGGAGTTTCGGTGAGCAGTTCTTC. Translating it yields CASSPGASGSFGEQFF.

V gene TRBV19 combines with J gene TRBJ2-7, with 11 bases lining up with TRBD1. CDR3 length equals 15 residues. The V and J ends lost 5 bases and 3 bases, in that order; junction bases with no gene match: 6. CDR1 is LNHDA and CDR2 is SQIVND in the germline V gene (reference sequence). DNA of the CDR3: TGTGCCAGTAGTGTTGCCGGGACAGGGGGCTACGAGCAGTACTTC. It encodes CASSVAGTGGYEQYF.

The chain employs TRBV15 and TRBJ2-7; 15 bases agree with TRBD2. With V trimmed by 3 bases and J by 3 bases, 6 bases remained unmatched. This CDR3 has 17 amino acids. Germline lookup yields CDR1 LNHNV and CDR2 YYDKDF (reference sequence). This chain's CDR3 is CATSSPGTSGGYYEQYF. CDR3 in DNA: TGTGCCACCAGCAGCCCGGGGACTAGCGGGGGGTACTACGAGCAGTACTTC.

The V call is TRBV19, the J call TRBJ1-1; 10 positions agree with TRBD1. Looked up from germline, CDR1 is LNHDA and CDR2 is SQIVND (reference sequence). V dropped 7 bases and J dropped 7; count of bases not matched to a gene: 9. The CDR3 contains 14 residues. In DNA, the CDR3 is TGTGCCAGTAAGGAGACAGGGGGCGTCAATGAAGCTTTCTTT. Its protein is CASKETGGVNEAFF.

The chain couples TRBV5-4 to TRBJ1-1, with D tentatively TRBD1 (5 bases). This CDR3 spans 14 amino acids. Germline V gene sequence: CDR1 SGHNT, CDR2 YYREEE (reference sequence). The V end was cut by 2 bases, the J end by 1 base, with 9 bases between. DNA of the CDR3: TGTGCCAGCAGCTTCAGGGAGGGGAACACTGAAGCTTTCTTT. Residues: CASSFREGNTEAFF.

V usage is TRBV15 and J usage is TRBJ1-6; 7 nucleotides match TRBD1. Trimming took 8 bases from V and 7 from J; bases not matched to a gene: 11. The CDR3 loop spans 15 amino acids. Germline V gene lookup returns CDR1 LNHNV and CDR2 YYDKDF (reference sequence). The CDR3 region has the DNA TGTGCCACCGAAGCCTTAGACAGGGAAAATTCACCCCTCCACTTT. It encodes CATEALDRENSPLHF.

V is TRBV9 and J is TRBJ1-2; 9 bases are shared with TRBD1. Losses at the gene ends were 7 bases for V and 4 bases for J; bases not matched to a gene: 2. Germline assignment: CDR1 SGDLS and CDR2 YYNGEE. The CDR3 sequence is 12 residues long. The CDR3 region has the DNA TGTGCCAGCGGACAGGGGTCCTATGGCTACACCTTC. Translation: CASGQGSYGYTF.

The chain couples TRBV4-2 to TRBJ2-7; TRBD2 matches at 10 bases. Germline-derived CDR1 and CDR2 are LGHNA and YNFKEQ. V lost 0 bases and J lost 2; bases outside the gene matches: 7. The CDR3 totals 17 residues. CDR3 DNA: TGTGCCAGCAGCCAAGAGGAACTAGCGGGGCCAGCCTACGAGCAGTACTTC. Its translation is CASSQEELAGPAYEQYF.

This chain links TRBV19 with TRBJ1-1, with D possibly matching TRBD1 (6 bases). The CDR3 extends over 12 amino acids. Germline assignment: CDR1 LNHDA and CDR2 SQIVND (reference sequence). V lost 11 bases to trimming and J lost 3 bases, with 13 bases between them. The CDR3 region is CASRGGYTEAFF. The CDR3 DNA follows: TGTGCCTCTAGAGGGGGATACACTGAAGCTTTCTTT.

The CDR3 protein is CASSTRNGQFF. The CDR3 region has the DNA TGTGCCAGTAGTACGCGGAACGGGCAGTTCTTC. This chain uses TRBV19 with TRBJ2-1; D is unresolved. The V end was cut by 4 bases, the J end by 12 bases, with 10 bases between. From germline, CDR1 is LNHDA and CDR2 SQIVND (reference sequence). The CDR3 is made up of 11 amino acids.